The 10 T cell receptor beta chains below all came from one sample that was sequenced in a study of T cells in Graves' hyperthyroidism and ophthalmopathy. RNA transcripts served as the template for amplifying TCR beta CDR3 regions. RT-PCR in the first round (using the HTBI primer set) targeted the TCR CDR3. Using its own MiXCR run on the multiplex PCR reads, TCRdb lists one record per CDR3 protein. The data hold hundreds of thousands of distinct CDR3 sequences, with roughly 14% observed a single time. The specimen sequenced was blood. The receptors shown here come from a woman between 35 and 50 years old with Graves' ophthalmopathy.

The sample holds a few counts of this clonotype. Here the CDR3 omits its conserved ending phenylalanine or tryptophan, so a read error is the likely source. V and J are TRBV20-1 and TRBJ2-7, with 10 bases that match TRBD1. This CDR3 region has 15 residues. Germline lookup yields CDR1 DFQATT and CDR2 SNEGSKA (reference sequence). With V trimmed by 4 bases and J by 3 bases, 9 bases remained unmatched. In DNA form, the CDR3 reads TGCAGTGCTACACAAGGACAGGGGGTAATCTACGAGCAGTACCTC. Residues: CSATQGQGVIYEQYL.

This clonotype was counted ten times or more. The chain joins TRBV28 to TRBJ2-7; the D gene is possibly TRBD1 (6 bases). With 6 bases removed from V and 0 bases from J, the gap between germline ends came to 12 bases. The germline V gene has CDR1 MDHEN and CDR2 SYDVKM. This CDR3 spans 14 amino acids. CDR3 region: CASREQGGSYEQYF. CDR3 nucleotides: TGTGCCAGCAGAGAACAGGGTGGCTCCTACGAGCAGTACTTC.

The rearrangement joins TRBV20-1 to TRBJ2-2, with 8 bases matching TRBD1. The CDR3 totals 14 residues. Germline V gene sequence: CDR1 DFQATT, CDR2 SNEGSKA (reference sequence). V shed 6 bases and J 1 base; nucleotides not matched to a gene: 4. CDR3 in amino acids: CSAAGQGNTGELFF. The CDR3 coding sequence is TGCAGTGCCGCAGGACAGGGGAACACCGGGGAGCTGTTTTTT.

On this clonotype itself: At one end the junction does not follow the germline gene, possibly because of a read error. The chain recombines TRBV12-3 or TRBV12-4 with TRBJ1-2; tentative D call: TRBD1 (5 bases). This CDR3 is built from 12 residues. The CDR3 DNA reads TGTGCCAGCAGTCGGGACGGGTATGGCTGCACCTTC. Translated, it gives CASSRDGYGCTF.

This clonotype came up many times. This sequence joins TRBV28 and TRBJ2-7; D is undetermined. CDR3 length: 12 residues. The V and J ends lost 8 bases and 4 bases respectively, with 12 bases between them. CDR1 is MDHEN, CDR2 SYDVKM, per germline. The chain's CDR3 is CASQDPFYEQYF. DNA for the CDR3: TGTGCCAGCCAGGACCCCTTTTACGAGCAGTACTTC.

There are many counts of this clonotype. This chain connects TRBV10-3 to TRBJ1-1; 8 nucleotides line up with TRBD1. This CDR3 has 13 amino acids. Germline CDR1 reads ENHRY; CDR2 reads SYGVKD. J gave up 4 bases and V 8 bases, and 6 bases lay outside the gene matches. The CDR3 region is CAIGQGFGTEAFF. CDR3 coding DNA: TGTGCCATCGGACAGGGTTTTGGCACTGAAGCTTTCTTT.

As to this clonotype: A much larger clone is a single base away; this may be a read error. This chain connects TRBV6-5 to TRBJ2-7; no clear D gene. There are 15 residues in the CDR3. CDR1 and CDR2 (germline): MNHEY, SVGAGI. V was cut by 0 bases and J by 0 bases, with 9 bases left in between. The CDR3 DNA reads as TGTGCCAGCAGTTACTCGAGCGTTAGCTCCTACGAGCAGTACTTC. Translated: CASSYSSVSSYEQYF.

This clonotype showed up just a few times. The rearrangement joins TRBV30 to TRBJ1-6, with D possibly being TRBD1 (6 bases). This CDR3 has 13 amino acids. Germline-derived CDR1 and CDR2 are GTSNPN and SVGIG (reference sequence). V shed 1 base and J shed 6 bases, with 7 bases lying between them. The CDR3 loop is CAWSARGNSPLHF. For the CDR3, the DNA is TGTGCCTGGAGTGCCAGGGGTAATTCACCCCTCCACTTT.

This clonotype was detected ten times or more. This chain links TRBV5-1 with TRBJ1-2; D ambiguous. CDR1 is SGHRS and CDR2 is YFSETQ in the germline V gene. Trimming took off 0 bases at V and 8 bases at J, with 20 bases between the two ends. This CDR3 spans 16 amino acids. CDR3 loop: CASSLAALSPDKGYTF. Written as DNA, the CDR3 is TGCGCCAGCAGCTTGGCCGCCCTCAGCCCTGATAAGGGCTACACCTTC.

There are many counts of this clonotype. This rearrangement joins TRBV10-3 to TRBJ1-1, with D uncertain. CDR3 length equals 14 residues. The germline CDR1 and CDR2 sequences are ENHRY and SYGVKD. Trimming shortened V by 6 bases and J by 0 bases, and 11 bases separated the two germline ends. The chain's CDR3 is CAIRGRLLNTEAFF. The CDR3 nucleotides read TGTGCCATCAGGGGTAGACTGTTGAACACTGAAGCTTTCTTT.